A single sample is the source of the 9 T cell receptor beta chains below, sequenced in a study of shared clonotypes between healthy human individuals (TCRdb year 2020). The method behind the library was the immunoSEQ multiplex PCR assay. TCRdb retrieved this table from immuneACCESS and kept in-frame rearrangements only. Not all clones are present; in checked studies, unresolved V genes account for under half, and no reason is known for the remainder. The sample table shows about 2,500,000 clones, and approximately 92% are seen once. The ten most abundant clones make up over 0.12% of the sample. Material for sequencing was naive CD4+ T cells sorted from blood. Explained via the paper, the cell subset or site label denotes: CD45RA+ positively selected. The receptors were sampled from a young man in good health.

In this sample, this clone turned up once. The CDR3 sequence: CAWSVRVSNQPQHF. The CDR3, as DNA: TGTGCCTGGAGTGTAAGGGTCAGCAATCAGCCCCAGCATTTT. V gene TRBV30 combines with J gene TRBJ1-5; D gene ambiguous. The germline gives CDR1 GTSNPN, CDR2 SVGIG (reference sequence). The length of the CDR3 is 14 residues. V gave up 0 bases and J gave up 1 base, with 7 bases separating them. The full variable domain, its missing parts supplied by reference TRBV30 and TRBJ1-5, is SQTIHQWPATLVQPVGSPLSLECTVEGTSNPNLYWYRQAAGRGLQLLFYSVGIGQISSEVPQNLSASRPQDRQFILSSKKLLLSDSGFYLCAWSVRVSNQPQHFGDGTRLSIL.

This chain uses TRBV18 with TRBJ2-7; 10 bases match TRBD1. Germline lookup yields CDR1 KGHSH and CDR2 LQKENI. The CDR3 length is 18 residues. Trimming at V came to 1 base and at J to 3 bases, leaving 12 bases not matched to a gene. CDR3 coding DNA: TGTGCCAGCTCACCACGGGGGGGACAGGGGAGCGGAAACTACGAGCAGTACTTC. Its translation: CASSPRGGQGSGNYEQYF.

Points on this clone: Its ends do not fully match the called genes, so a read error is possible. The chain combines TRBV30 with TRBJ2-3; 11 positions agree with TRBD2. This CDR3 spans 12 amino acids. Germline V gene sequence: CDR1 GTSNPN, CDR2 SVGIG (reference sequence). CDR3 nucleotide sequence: TGTGCCTGGAGTCAGGCTAGCGGGAGGTCGGCTTTT. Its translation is CAWSQASGRSAF.

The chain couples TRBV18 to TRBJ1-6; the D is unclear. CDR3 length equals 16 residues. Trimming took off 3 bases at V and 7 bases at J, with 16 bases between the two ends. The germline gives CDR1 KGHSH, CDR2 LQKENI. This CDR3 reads CASSPTTGKTNSPLHF. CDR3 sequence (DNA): TGTGCCAGCTCACCTACCACCGGGAAGACAAATTCACCCCTCCACTTT.

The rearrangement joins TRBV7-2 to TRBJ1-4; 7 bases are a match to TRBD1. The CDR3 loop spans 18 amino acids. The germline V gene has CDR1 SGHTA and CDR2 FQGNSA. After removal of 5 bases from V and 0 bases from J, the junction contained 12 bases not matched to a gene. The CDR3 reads CASSPRQGGGTTNEKLFF. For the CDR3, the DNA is TGTGCCAGCAGCCCCAGACAGGGAGGGGGAACAACTAATGAAAAACTGTTTTTT.

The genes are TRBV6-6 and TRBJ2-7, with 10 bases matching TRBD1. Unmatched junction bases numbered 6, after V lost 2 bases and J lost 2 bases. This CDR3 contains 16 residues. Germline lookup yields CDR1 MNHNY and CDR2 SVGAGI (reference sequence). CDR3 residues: CASSYGQGGAPYEQYF. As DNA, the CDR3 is TGTGCCAGCAGTTACGGACAGGGGGGAGCCCCCTACGAGCAGTACTTC.

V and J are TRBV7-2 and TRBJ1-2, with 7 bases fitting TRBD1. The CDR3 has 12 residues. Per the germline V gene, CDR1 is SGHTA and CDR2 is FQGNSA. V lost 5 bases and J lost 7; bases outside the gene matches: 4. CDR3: CASSQDRLGYTF. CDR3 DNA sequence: TGTGCCAGCAGCCAGGACAGGCTTGGCTACACCTTC.

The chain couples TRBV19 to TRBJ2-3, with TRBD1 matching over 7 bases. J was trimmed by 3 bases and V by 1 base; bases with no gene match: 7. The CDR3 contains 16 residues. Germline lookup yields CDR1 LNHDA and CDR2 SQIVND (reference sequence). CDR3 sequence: CASSIVTGVRTDTQYF. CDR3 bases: TGTGCCAGTAGTATAGTTACAGGGGTGAGGACAGATACGCAGTATTTT.

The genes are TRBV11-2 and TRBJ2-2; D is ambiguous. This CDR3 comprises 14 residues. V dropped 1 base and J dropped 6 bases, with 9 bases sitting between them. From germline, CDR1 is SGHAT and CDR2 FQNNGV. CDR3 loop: CASSLVYVAGELFF. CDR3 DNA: TGTGCCAGCAGCTTAGTGTACGTTGCCGGGGAGCTGTTTTTT.